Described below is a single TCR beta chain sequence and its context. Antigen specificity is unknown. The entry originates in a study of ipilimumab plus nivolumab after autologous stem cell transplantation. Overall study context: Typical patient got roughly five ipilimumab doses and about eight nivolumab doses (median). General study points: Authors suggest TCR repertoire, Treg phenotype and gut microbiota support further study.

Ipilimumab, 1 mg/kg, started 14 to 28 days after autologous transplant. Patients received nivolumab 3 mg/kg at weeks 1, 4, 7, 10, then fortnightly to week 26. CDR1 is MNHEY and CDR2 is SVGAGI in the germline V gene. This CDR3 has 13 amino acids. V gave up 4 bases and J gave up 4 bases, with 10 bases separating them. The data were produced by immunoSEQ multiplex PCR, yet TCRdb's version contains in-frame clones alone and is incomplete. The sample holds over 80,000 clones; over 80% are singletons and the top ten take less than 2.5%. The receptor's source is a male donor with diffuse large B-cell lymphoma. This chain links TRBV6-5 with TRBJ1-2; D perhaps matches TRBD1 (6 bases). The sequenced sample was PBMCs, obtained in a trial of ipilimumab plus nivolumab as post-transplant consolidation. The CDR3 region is CASSLEGGYGYTF. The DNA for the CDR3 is TGTGCCAGCAGTTTAGAGGGGGGCTATGGCTACACCTTC.